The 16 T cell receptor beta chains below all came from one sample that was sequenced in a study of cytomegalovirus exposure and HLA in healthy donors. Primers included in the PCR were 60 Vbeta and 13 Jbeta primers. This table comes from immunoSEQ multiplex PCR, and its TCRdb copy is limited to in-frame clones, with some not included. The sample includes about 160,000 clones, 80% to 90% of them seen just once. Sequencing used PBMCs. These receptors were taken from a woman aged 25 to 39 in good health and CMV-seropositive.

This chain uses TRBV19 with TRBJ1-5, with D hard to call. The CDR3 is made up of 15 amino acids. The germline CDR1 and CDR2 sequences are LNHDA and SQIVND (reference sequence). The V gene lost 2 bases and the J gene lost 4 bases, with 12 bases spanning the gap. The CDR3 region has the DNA TGTGCCAGTAGTATAATAGGAAGCGGGAATCAGCCCCAGCATTTT. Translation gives CASSIIGSGNQPQHF.

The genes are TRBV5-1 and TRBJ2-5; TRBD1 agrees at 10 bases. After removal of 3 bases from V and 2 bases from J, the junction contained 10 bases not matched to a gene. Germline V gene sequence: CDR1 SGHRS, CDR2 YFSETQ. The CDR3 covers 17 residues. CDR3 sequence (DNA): TGCGCCAGCAGCTCACTTCCGGGACAGGGGCTTCAAGAGACCCAGTACTTC. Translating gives CASSSLPGQGLQETQYF. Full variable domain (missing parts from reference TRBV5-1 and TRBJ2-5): KAGVTQTPRYLIKTRGQQVTLSCSPISGHRSVSWYQQTPGQGLQFLFEYFSETQRNKGNFPGRFSGRQFSNSRSEMNVSTLELGDSALYLCASSSLPGQGLQETQYFGPGTRLLVL.

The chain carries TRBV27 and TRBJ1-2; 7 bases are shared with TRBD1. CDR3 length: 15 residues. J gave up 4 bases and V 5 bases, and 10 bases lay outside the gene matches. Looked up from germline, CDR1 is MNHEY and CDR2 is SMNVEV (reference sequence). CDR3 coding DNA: TGTGCCAGCAGTCCCTCCGGGACAGCCTTCTATGGCTACACCTTC. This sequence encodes CASSPSGTAFYGYTF.

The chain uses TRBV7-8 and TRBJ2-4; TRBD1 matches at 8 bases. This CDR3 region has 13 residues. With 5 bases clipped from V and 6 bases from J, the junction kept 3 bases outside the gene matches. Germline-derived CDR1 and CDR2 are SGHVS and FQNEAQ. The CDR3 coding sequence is TGTGCCAGCAGCGTGGACAGGGTAAACATTCAGTACTTC. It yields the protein CASSVDRVNIQYF.

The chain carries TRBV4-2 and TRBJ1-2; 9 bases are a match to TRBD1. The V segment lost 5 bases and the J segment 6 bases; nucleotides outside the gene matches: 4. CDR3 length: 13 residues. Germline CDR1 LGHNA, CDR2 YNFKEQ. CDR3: CASSGTGIDGYTF. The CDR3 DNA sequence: TGTGCCAGCAGCGGGACAGGGATCGATGGCTACACCTTC.

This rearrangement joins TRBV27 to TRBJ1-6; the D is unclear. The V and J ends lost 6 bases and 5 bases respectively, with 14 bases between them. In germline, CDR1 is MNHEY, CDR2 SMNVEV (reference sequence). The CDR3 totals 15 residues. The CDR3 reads CASRTLARNNSPLHF. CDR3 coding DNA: TGTGCCAGCAGAACCTTGGCCAGAAATAATTCACCCCTCCACTTT.

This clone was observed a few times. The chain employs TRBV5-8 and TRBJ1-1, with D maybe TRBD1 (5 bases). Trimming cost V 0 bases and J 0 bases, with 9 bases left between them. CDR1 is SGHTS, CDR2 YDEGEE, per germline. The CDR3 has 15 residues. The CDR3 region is CASSLEKTVNTEAFF. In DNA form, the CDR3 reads TGTGCCAGCAGCTTGGAGAAGACAGTGAACACTGAAGCTTTCTTT.

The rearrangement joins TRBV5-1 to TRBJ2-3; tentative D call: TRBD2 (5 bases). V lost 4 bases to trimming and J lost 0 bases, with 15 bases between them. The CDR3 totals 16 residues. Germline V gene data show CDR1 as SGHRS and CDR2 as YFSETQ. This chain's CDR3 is CASSPGLAGSTDTQYF. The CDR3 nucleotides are TGCGCCAGCAGCCCGGGCCTTGCGGGTAGCACAGATACGCAGTATTTT.

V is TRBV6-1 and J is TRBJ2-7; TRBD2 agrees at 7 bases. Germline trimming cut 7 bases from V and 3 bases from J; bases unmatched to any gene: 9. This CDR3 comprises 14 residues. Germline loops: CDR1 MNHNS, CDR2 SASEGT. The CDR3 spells CASMTGTNYYEQYF. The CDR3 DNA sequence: TGTGCCAGCATGACCGGGACTAACTACTACGAGCAGTACTTC.

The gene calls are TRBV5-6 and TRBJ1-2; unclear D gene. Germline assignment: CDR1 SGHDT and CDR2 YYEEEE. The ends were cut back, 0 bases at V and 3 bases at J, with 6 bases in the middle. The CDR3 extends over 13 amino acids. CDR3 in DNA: TGTGCCAGCAGCTTGGTAGAGGACTATGGCTACACCTTC. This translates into CASSLVEDYGYTF.

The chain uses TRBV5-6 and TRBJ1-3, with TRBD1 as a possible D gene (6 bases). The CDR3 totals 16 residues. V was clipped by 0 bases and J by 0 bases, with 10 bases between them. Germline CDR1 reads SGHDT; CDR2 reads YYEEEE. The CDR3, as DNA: TGTGCCAGCAGCTTGGAGGACAGCGGCTCTGGAAACACCATATATTTT. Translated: CASSLEDSGSGNTIYF.

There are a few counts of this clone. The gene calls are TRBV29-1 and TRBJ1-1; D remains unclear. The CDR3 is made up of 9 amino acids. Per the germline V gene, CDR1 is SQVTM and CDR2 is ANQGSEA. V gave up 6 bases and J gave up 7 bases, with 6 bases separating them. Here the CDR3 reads CSVDSEAFF. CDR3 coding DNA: TGCAGCGTCGATAGTGAAGCTTTCTTT.

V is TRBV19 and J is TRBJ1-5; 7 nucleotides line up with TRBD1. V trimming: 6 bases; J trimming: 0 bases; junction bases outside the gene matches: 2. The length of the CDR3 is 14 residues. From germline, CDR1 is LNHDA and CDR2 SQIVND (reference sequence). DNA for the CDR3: TGTGCCAGTAGGACAGGGATTAGCAATCAGCCCCAGCATTTT. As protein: CASRTGISNQPQHF.

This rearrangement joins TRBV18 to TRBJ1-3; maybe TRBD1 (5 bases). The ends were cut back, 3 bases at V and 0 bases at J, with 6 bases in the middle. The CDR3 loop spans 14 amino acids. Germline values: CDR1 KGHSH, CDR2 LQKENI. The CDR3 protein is CASSPDSSGNTIYF. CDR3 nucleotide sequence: TGTGCCAGCTCACCCGACAGCTCTGGAAACACCATATATTTT.

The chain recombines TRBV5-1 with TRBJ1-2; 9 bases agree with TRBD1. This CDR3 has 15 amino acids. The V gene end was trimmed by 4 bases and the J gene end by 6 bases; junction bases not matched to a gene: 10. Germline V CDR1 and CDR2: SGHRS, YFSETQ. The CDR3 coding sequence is TGCGCCAGCAGCGCCGGACAGGGGAAGGCCGATGGCTACACCTTC. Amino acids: CASSAGQGKADGYTF.

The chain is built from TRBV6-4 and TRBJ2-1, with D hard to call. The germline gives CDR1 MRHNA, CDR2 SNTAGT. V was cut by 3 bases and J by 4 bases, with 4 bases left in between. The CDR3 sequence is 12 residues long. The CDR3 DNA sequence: TGTGCCAGCAGTGATAATTACAATGAGCAGTTCTTC. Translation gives CASSDNYNEQFF.